The text below deals with one T cell receptor (beta chain). V shed 8 bases and J shed 7 bases, with 23 bases lying between them. Germline CDR1 reads MNHNS; CDR2 reads SASEGT. This CDR3 is 15 amino acids long. The data are from a study of shared clonotypes between healthy human individuals. TCRdb's copy holds only in-frame clones and misses some; the assay was immunoSEQ multiplex PCR. The data contain about 2.3 million clones, just over 90% of them singletons. The clonotype comes from a man younger than 30 in good health. Some clones in this sample may be carry-over from other donors' samples. Sample: naive CD4+ T cells from PBMCs. Subset in this sample: CD45RA+ positively selected. This rearrangement joins TRBV6-1 to TRBJ1-2; D might be TRBD1 (5 bases). The CDR3: CASYPSSGRGAGYTF. DNA for the CDR3: TGTGCCAGCTACCCTTCATCTGGGAGGGGTGCTGGCTACACCTTC.